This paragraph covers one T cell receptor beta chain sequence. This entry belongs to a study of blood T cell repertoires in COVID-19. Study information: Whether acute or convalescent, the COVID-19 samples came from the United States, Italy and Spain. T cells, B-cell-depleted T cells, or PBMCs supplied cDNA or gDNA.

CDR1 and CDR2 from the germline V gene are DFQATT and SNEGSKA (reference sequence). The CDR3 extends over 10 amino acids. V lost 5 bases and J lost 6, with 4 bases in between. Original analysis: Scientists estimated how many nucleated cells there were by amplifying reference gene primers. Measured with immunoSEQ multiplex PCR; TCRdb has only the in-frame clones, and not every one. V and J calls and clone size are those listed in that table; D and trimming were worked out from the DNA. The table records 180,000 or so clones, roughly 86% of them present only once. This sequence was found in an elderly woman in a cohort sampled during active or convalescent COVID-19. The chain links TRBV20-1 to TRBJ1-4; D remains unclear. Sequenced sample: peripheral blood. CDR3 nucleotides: TGCAGTGCTCAGGATGAAAAACTGTTTTTT. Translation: CSAQDEKLFF.